This T cell receptor (beta chain) comes out of a study of T cell changes during pregnancy in multiple sclerosis. Per the germline V gene, CDR1 is SQVTM and CDR2 is ANQGSEA. CDR3 length: 11 amino acids. V was cut by 7 bases and J by 3 bases, with 10 bases left in between. Data came from immunoSEQ multiplex PCR; TCRdb stores just in-frame clones and leaves some out. Of some 71,000 clones listed, roughly 90% were seen once; the top ten hold roughly 0.3%. The source was CD4+ T cells from peripheral blood mononuclear cells, collected in the third trimester of pregnancy. The clonotype comes from a female donor in good health, enrolled as a control in a pregnancy study. The V gene is TRBV29-1, the J gene TRBJ2-7; possibly TRBD1 for D (6 bases). The CDR3 protein is CSGSQGYEQYF. For the CDR3, the DNA is TGCAGCGGCTCACAGGGCTACGAGCAGTACTTC.